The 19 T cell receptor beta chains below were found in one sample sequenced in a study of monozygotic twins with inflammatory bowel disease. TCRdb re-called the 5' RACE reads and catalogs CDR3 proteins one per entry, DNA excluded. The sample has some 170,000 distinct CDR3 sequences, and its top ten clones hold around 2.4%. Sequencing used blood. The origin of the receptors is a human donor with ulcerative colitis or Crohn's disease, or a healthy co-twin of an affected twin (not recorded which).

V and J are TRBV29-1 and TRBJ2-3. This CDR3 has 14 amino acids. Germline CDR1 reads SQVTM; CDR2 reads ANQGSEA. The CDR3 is CSVEGGKGTDTQYF.

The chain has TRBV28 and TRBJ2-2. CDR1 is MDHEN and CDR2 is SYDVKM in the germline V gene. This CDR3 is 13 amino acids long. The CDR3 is CASNLGGTGELFF.

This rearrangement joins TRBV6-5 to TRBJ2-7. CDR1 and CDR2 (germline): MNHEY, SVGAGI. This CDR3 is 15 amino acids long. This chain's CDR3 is CASSYFLGTIYEQYF.

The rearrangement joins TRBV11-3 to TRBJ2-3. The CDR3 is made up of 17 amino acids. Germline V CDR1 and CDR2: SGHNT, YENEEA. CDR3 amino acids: CASSLGARTDPTDTQYF.

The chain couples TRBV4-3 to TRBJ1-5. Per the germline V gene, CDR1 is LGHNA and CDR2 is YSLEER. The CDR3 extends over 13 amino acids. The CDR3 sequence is CASSQDFNQPQHF.

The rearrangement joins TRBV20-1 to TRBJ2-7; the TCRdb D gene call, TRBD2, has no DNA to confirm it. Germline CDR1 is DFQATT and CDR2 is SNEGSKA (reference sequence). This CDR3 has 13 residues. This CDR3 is CSAPLAGGPEQYF.

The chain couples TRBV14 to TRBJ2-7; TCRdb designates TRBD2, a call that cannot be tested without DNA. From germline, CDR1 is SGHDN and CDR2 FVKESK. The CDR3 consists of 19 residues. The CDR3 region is CASSQTGTSGFDSSYEQYF.

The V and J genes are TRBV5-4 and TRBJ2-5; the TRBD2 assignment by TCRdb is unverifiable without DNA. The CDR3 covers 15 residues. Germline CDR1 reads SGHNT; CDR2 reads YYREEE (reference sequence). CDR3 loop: CASTWTSGMEETQYF.

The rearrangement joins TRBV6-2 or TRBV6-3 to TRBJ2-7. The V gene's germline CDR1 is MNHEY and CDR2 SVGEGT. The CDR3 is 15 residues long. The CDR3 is CASSYRPGQAYEQYF.

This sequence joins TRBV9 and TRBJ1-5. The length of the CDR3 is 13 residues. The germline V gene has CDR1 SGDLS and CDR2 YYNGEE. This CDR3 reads CARKGHSNQPQHF.

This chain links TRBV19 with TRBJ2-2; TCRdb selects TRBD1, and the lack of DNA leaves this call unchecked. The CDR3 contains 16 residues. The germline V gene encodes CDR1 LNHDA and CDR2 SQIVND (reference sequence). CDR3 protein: CASRPGGELTAGELFF.

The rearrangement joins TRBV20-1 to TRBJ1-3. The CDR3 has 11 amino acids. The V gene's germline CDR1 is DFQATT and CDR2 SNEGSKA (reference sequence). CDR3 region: CSARDHHTIYF.

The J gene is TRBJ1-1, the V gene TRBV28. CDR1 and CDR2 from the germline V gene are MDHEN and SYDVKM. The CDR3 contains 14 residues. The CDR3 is CASSFGHLNTEAFF.

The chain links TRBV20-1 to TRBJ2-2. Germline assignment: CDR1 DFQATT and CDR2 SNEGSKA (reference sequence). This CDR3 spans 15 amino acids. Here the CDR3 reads CSARVAHLATGELFF.

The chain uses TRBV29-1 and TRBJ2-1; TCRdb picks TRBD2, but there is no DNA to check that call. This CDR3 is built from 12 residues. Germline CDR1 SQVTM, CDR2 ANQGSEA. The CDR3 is CSGYARYNEQFF.

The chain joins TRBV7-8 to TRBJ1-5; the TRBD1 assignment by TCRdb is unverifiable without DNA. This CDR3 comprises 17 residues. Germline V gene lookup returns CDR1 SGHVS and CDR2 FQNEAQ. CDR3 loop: CASSSPMAVGSNQPQHF.

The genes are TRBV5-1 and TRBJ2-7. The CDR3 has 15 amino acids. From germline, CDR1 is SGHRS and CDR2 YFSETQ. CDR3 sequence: CASSLGTFPSYEQYF. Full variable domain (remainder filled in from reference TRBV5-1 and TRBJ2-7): KAGVTQTPRYLIKTRGQQVTLSCSPISGHRSVSWYQQTPGQGLQFLFEYFSETQRNKGNFPGRFSGRQFSNSRSEMNVSTLELGDSALYLCASSLGTFPSYEQYFGPGTRLTVT.

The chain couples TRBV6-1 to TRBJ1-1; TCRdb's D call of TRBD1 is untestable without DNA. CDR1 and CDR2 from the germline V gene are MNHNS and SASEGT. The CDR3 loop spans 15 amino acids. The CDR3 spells CASSPPGKGWTEAFF.

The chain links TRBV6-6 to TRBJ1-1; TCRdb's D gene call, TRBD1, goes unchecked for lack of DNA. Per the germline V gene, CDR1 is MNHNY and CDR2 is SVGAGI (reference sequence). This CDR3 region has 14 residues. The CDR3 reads CASSYGRDGTEAFF.